Listed below are T cell receptor beta chains from one sample, sequenced in a study of blood T cell repertoires in COVID-19. The data were produced by immunoSEQ multiplex PCR, yet TCRdb's version contains in-frame clones alone and is incomplete. The table lists 240,000 or so clones, nearly 90% of them singletons. Sequenced material: peripheral blood. These receptors originate from a woman under 40 with acute or convalescent COVID-19. The conserved cysteine and the conserved F or W are not part of the CDR3 here.

v_gene	j_gene	CDR3aa
TRBV27	TRBJ2-1	ASTPRGTGDNEQF
TRBV6-2/TRBV6-3	TRBJ2-7	ASSSTSGIPYEQY
TRBV19	TRBJ2-7	ASKGLATYEQY
TRBV21-1	TRBJ1-5	ASRGPRGNQPQH
TRBV15	TRBJ1-2	ATSRDADFNYGYT
TRBV3-1/TRBV3-2	TRBJ1-6	ASSQTGGFNSPLH
TRBV30	TRBJ2-2	AAGTGNTGELF
TRBV6-2/TRBV6-3	TRBJ2-1	ASSSTFNRGGEQF
TRBV6-2/TRBV6-3	TRBJ2-5	ASSYSLGRAGPQETQY
TRBV5-1	TRBJ2-1	ASSRGLAGFGNEQF
TRBV7-2	TRBJ1-1	ASSFGPTSEAF
TRBV9	TRBJ2-7	ASSVGPGAPPDEQY
TRBV10-3	TRBJ1-1	AIRGTGQGNTEAF
TRBV6-6	TRBJ2-5	ASSTGTGRFETQY
TRBV25-1	TRBJ2-1	ASSESQLSSSYNEQF
TRBV11-3	TRBJ2-1	ASSLRGTSGRANEQF
TRBV9	TRBJ2-1	ASSGTSGSNEQF
TRBV6-6	TRBJ1-5	ASSYTGQGGNQPQH
TRBV16	TRBJ2-7	ASSRTRGGEQY
TRBV19	TRBJ2-3	ASSDRGASTDTQY
TRBV23-1	TRBJ1-1	ASSQDRNMNTEAF
TRBV7-9	TRBJ1-1	ASSFVQGRTEAF
TRBV5-1	TRBJ2-7	ASSIGQGPYEQY
TRBV6-2/TRBV6-3	TRBJ2-3	ASSSRRVEGTDTQY
TRBV9	TRBJ2-7	ASSVTSGAYEQY
TRBV20-1	TRBJ2-2	SASLAGVSGELF